This paragraph covers one T cell receptor (beta chain) sequence. Study processing details: Nucleated cell counts were estimated from reference gene primer amplification. Only in-frame clones appear in the TCRdb table, and some are missing; sequencing was by immunoSEQ multiplex PCR. V and J calls and clone size are as listed in that table; D and trimming were resolved from the DNA. There are around 100,000 clones in the sample; around 90% occur only once, and about 4% lies in the top ten. Trimming stripped 0 bases from V and 6 bases from J, with 9 bases between. From germline, CDR1 is GTSNPN and CDR2 SVGIG (reference sequence). The CDR3 is 12 residues long. This record belongs to a study of blood T cell repertoires in COVID-19.

The TCR sequence derives from a man aged 18 to 30 with acute or convalescent COVID-19. The material sequenced was peripheral blood. This sequence joins TRBV30 and TRBJ2-7; perhaps TRBD1 as D (6 bases). CDR3 DNA sequence: TGTGCCTGGAGTGTAATCAGGGGCGAGCAGTACTTC. Translation: CAWSVIRGEQYF.